Described below is a single TCR beta chain sequence and its context. Its specificity is unknown. The data derive from a study of cytomegalovirus exposure and HLA in healthy donors. Study as a whole: Out of 170 million or so T cells, an earlier analysis found fewer than 140 million unique TCR beta sequences in total.

The study, taken as a whole, reports: Among CMV-associated TCR beta chains, most appeared HLA-restricted in a later analysis. When analyzed later, a missense DCLRE1C variant was found to be linked to TCR beta V- and J-gene trimming.

With 60 Vbeta and 13 Jbeta primers, the PCR was carried out. Using immunoSEQ multiplex PCR, the repertoire was profiled, and TCRdb retains in-frame clones only, with some absent. This table has about 140,000 clones, about 80% appearing once. V lost 9 bases to trimming and J lost 5 bases, with 20 bases between them. Looked up from germline, CDR1 is ENHRY and CDR2 is SYGVKD. The CDR3 is 14 amino acids. The rearrangement uses TRBV10-3 and TRBJ2-7; possibly TRBD2 for D (6 bases). The sample was PBMCs. The origin of this receptor is a male donor in good health and CMV-seropositive. CDR3: CAIRPGLPGHEQYF. The DNA for the CDR3 is TGTGCCATAAGGCCGGGACTCCCTGGACACGAGCAGTACTTC.